One sample yielded the 21 T cell receptor beta chains listed below, sequenced in a study of shared clonotypes between healthy human individuals. The repertoire was sequenced with immunoSEQ multiplex PCR; TCRdb's copy has only in-frame clones and lacks some. The sample consists of about 1.4 million clones, approximately 96% of them appearing once. The material sequenced was naive CD4+ T cells sorted from blood. Subset defined: CD45RA+ positively selected. All receptors come from a man between 25 and 39 years old in good health.

The chain joins TRBV5-5 to TRBJ1-1, with D perhaps matching TRBD1 (6 bases). The CDR3 spans 14 residues. Germline-derived CDR1 and CDR2 are SGHKS and YYEKEE (reference sequence). Trimming left V 4 bases short and J 5 bases short, with 15 bases between. CDR3 region: CASSDEQGLTEAFF. The CDR3 coding sequence is TGTGCCAGCAGCGACGAACAGGGTCTAACTGAAGCTTTCTTT.

The chain couples TRBV29-1 to TRBJ2-5, with a possible D match to TRBD1 (5 bases). This CDR3 has 12 residues. CDR1 and CDR2 (germline): SQVTM, ANQGSEA. Between the trimmed V and J ends, which lost 5 bases and 5 bases, there was a span of 12 bases. In nucleotides, the CDR3 is TGCAGCGTTACACAGGACCGGGAGACCCAGTACTTC. Amino acid sequence: CSVTQDRETQYF.

The V call is TRBV21-1, the J call TRBJ1-2; TRBD1 is taken as the D call from the table, unchecked against the DNA. TRBV21-1 is flagged as a pseudogene. This CDR3 is 16 amino acids long. The CDR3 is CASSKCGPDGHYGYTF. CDR3 sequence (DNA): TGTGCCAGCAGCAAATGTGGCCCGGATGGGCACTATGGCTACACCTTC.

V is TRBV6-5 and J is TRBJ2-3; 7 bases align to TRBD1. The CDR3 has 14 amino acids. Germline values: CDR1 MNHEY, CDR2 SVGAGI. V dropped 4 bases and J dropped 1; count of bases not matched to a gene: 2. CDR3 in DNA: TGTGCCAGCAGTTCTACAGGGGGCACAGATACGCAGTATTTT. Translation: CASSSTGGTDTQYF.

The chain has TRBV7-3 and TRBJ2-7; TRBD2 might be the D (6 bases). Trimming took 4 bases from V and 7 from J, leaving 14 bases between them. Per the germline V gene, CDR1 is SGHTA and CDR2 is FQGTGA. The length of the CDR3 is 13 residues. CDR3 protein: CASSSSAVGEQYF. In DNA, the CDR3 is TGTGCCAGCAGCTCTAGCGCGGTCGGTGAGCAGTACTTC.

The chain recombines TRBV19 with TRBJ2-1; D tentatively reads TRBD1 or TRBD2 (5 bases each). The CDR3 is made up of 16 amino acids. V shed 4 bases and J shed 2 bases, with 15 bases lying between them. Germline V lookup: CDR1 LNHDA, CDR2 SQIVND (reference sequence). The CDR3 region has the DNA TGTGCCAGTAGTAGGGATGGGGGATGGGCCTACAATGAGCAGTTCTTC. Translation gives CASSRDGGWAYNEQFF.

The chain links TRBV7-6 to TRBJ2-7; D possibly corresponds to TRBD2 (6 bases). This CDR3 comprises 15 residues. With 4 bases removed from V and 6 bases from J, the gap between germline ends came to 19 bases. Germline CDR1 is SGHVS and CDR2 is FNYEAQ. Here the CDR3 DNA reads TGTGCCAGCAGCTCGAATAGGGTAGGAGGGTTCGAGCAGTACTTC. It codes for CASSSNRVGGFEQYF.

This clone was counted between two and nine times. V usage is TRBV5-4 and J usage is TRBJ2-2; 14 positions agree with TRBD2. With 4 bases clipped from V and 3 bases from J, the junction kept 2 bases outside the gene matches. Germline-derived CDR1 and CDR2 are SGHNT and YYREEE (reference sequence). This CDR3 has 16 amino acids. The CDR3 sequence is CASSRLAGGDTGELFF. The CDR3 DNA follows: TGTGCCAGCAGCCGACTAGCGGGAGGGGACACCGGGGAGCTGTTTTTT.

V is TRBV5-8 and J is TRBJ2-7; D is perhaps TRBD2 (6 bases). V lost 0 bases, J lost 4 bases, and 14 bases lay in between. This CDR3 has 15 amino acids. Germline-derived CDR1 and CDR2 are SGHTS and YDEGEE. The CDR3 bases are TGTGCCAGCAGCTTGGGGGCGGGATTGTCGTACGAGCAGTACTTC. Translation gives CASSLGAGLSYEQYF.

Note on this clone: The sample holds other DNA sequences that translate to the same CDR3. This sequence joins TRBV29-1 and TRBJ2-1, with no clear D. V was cut by 3 bases and J by 1 base, with 4 bases left in between. The CDR3 has 12 residues. Germline CDR1 SQVTM, CDR2 ANQGSEA. The chain's CDR3 is CSVDRSYNEQFF. For the CDR3, the DNA is TGCAGCGTTGATCGATCCTACAATGAGCAGTTCTTC.

This rearrangement joins TRBV5-4 to TRBJ2-7, with a weak D call TRBD2 (6 bases). CDR3 length equals 15 residues. V was shortened by 4 bases and J by 5 bases, with 19 bases between the two germline ends. The germline V gene encodes CDR1 SGHNT and CDR2 YYREEE (reference sequence). CDR3 residues: CASSTSETSADEQYF. In DNA form, the CDR3 reads TGTGCCAGCAGCACCTCAGAGACTAGTGCGGACGAGCAGTACTTC.

The V and J genes are TRBV28 and TRBJ1-5; D is perhaps TRBD1 (5 bases). Deletions cut 6 bases from V and 4 bases from J, with 13 bases between. The CDR3 sequence is 14 residues long. Germline CDR1 and CDR2: MDHEN and SYDVKM. CDR3 sequence (DNA): TGTGCCAGCAGGCTTTCGACAGTAAATCAGCCCCAGCATTTT. It is translated as CASRLSTVNQPQHF.

The chain uses TRBV29-1 and TRBJ2-7, with 11 positions matching TRBD2. This CDR3 has 18 residues. Germline assignment: CDR1 SQVTM and CDR2 ANQGSEA. V trimming: 4 bases; J trimming: 3 bases; junction bases outside the gene matches: 17. DNA of the CDR3: TGCAGCGTTGCGCGGTTACTAGCGGGAGAAAAGGGAATCTACGAGCAGTACTTC. This translates into CSVARLLAGEKGIYEQYF.

The chain carries TRBV5-1 and TRBJ2-7, with D possibly called TRBD1 or TRBD2 (5 bases each). The CDR3 spans 14 residues. Germline CDR1 is SGHRS and CDR2 is YFSETQ. Trimming shortened V by 4 bases and J by 3 bases, and 14 bases separated the two germline ends. The CDR3 sequence is CASSQPGRNYEQYF. The CDR3 DNA follows: TGCGCCAGCAGCCAGCCGGGACGGAACTACGAGCAGTACTTC.

The chain joins TRBV14 to TRBJ2-1, with 8 bases lining up with TRBD2. The junction had 12 bases not matched to a gene; V was cut back by 0 bases and J by 14 bases. CDR3 size: 15 residues. Germline loops: CDR1 SGHDN, CDR2 FVKESK. In DNA form, the CDR3 reads TGTGCCAGCAGCCAAGAACCAAGGAGGGGACTAGAAGAGTTCTTC. Amino acids: CASSQEPRRGLEEFF.

A word on this clone: Distinct nucleotide sequences in the sample also encode this CDR3. The chain is built from TRBV7-8 and TRBJ2-7, with D perhaps TRBD1 (6 bases). Germline loops: CDR1 SGHVS, CDR2 FQNEAQ. The CDR3 contains 14 residues. V lost 1 base and J 3 bases, leaving 10 bases between the germline ends. The CDR3 sequence is CASSLGHRDYEQYF. The CDR3 DNA is TGTGCCAGCAGCTTAGGTCACAGGGACTACGAGCAGTACTTC.

The chain couples TRBV5-1 to TRBJ2-1; 7 bases agree with TRBD2. Germline loops: CDR1 SGHRS, CDR2 YFSETQ. The trim removed 0 bases at V and 1 base at J, leaving 7 bases unmatched. The CDR3 is made up of 17 amino acids. CDR3 amino acids: CASSLGPQLASYNEQFF. For the CDR3, the DNA is TGCGCCAGCAGCTTGGGGCCTCAACTAGCGTCCTACAATGAGCAGTTCTTC.

The gene calls are TRBV19 and TRBJ2-5; TRBD2 matches 11 bases. In germline, CDR1 is LNHDA, CDR2 SQIVND (reference sequence). V was clipped by 3 bases and J by 3 bases; unmatched bases: 9. The CDR3 runs 17 residues. The CDR3 region has the DNA TGTGCCAGTAGTATCGAACCACTAGCGGGAGTAAAAGAGACCCAGTACTTC. As protein: CASSIEPLAGVKETQYF. Together with reference TRBV19 and TRBJ2-5, the CDR3 gives the full variable domain: DGGITQSPKYLFRKEGQNVTLSCEQNLNHDAMYWYRQDPGQGLRLIYYSQIVNDFQKGDIAEGYSVSREKKESFPLTVTSAQKNPTAFYLCASSIEPLAGVKETQYFGPGTRLLVL.

This clone was recorded once. J is TRBJ2-3 and V is TRBV4-1, with 7 bases identical to TRBD2. The CDR3 is made up of 15 amino acids. After removal of 3 bases from V and 2 bases from J, the junction contained 5 bases not matched to a gene. In germline, CDR1 is MGHRA, CDR2 YSYEKL. The CDR3 reads CASSHRLADTDTQYF. The CDR3 DNA reads as TGCGCCAGCAGCCATAGACTAGCTGACACAGATACGCAGTATTTT.

The V and J genes are TRBV14 and TRBJ2-2; TRBD1 matches at 9 bases. Germline V gene sequence: CDR1 SGHDN, CDR2 FVKESK. This CDR3 has 16 amino acids. J gave up 3 bases and V 4 bases, and 6 bases lay outside the gene matches. The CDR3 here is CASSLWTGVDTGELFF. In nucleotides, the CDR3 is TGTGCCAGCAGCCTCTGGACAGGGGTGGACACCGGGGAGCTGTTTTTT.

This sequence joins TRBV7-2 and TRBJ2-1; 9 positions match TRBD1. V gave up 5 bases and J gave up 16 bases; unmatched junction bases: 6. The CDR3 loop spans 11 amino acids. Germline CDR1 is SGHTA and CDR2 is FQGNSA. The CDR3 loop reads CASSRDRAEFF. CDR3 DNA sequence: TGTGCCAGCAGCAGGGACAGGGCCGAATTCTTC.